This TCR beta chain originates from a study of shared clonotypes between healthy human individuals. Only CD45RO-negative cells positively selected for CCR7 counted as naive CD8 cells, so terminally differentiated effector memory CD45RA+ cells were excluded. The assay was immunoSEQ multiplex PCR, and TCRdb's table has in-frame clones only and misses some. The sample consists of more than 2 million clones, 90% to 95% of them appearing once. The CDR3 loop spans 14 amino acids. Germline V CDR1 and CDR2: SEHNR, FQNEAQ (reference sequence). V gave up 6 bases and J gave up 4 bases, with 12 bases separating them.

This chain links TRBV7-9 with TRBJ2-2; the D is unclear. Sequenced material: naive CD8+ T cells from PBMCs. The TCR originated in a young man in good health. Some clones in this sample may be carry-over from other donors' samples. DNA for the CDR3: TGTGCCAGCAGTGAAATCCGGATCACCGGGGAGCTGTTTTTT. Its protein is CASSEIRITGELFF.